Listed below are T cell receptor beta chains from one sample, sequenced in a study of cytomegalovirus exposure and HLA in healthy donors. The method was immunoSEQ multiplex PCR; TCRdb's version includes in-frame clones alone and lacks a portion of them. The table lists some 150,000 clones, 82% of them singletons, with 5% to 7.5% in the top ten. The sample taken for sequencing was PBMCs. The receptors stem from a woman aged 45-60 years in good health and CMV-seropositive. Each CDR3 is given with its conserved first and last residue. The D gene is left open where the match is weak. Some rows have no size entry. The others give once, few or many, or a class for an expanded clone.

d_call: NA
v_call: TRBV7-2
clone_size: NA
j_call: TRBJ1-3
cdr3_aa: CASSLTWALGQTSGNTIYF
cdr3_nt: TGTGCCAGCAGCTTAACGTGGGCCCTTGGACAAACCTCTGGAAACACCATATATTTT

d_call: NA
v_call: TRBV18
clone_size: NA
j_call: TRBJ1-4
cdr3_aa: CASSPVGDEKLFF
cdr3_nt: TGTGCCAGCTCACCAGTAGGAGATGAAAAACTGTTTTTT

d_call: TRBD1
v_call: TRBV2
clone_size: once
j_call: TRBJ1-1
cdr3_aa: CATRGQDTEAFF
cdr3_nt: TGTGCCACCAGGGGGCAGGACACTGAAGCTTTCTTT

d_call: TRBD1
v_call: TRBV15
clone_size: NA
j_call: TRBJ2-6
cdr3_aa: CATSGPRTGAGANVLTF
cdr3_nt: TGTGCCACCAGCGGGCCTCGGACAGGAGCTGGGGCCAACGTCCTGACTTTC

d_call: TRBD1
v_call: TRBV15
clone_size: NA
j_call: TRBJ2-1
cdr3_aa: CATSRGNRGLNEQFF
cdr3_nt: TGTGCCACCAGCAGAGGAAACAGGGGGCTCAATGAGCAGTTCTTC

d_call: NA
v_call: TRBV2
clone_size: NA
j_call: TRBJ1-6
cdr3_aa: CASGYRANSPLHF
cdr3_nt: TGTGCCAGCGGATACAGGGCTAATTCACCCCTCCACTTT

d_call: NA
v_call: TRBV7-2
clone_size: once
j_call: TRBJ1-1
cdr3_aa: CASSLEAGRGSTEAFF
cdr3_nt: TGTGCCAGCAGCTTAGAAGCAGGGAGGGGGAGCACTGAAGCTTTCTTT

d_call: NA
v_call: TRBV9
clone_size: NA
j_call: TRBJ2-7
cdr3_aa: CASSVSPQGNEQYF
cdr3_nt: TGTGCCAGCAGCGTATCTCCGCAGGGGAACGAGCAGTACTTC

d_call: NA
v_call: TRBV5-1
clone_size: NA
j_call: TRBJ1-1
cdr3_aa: CASIKNPGGTEAFF
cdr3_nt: TGCGCCAGCATTAAAAATCCGGGGGGCACTGAAGCTTTCTTT

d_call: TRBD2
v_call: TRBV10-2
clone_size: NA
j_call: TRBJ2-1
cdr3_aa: CASKRSGGAVEQFF
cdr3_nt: TGCGCCAGCAAAAGAAGCGGGGGGGCGGTTGAGCAGTTCTTC

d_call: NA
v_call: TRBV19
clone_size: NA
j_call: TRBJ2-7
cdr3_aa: CASSTSYRAEQYF
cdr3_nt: TGTGCCAGTAGTACCTCATACAGGGCCGAGCAGTACTTC

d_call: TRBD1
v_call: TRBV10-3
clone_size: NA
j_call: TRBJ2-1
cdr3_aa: CAIKGTEDNEQFF
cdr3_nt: TGTGCCATCAAGGGGACAGAAGACAATGAGCAGTTCTTC

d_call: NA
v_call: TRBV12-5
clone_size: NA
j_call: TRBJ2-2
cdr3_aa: CASGTGVTGELFF
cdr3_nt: TGTGCTAGTGGTACCGGTGTCACCGGGGAGCTGTTTTTT

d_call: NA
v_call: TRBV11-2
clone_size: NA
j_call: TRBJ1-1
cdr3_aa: CASREQLNTEAFF
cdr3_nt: TGTGCCAGCAGAGAACAACTGAACACTGAAGCTTTCTTT

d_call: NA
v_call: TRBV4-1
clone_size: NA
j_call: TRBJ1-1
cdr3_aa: CASSQDIRRQLNTEAFF
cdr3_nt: TGCGCCAGCAGCCAAGATATAAGGCGACAGCTGAACACTGAAGCTTTCTTT

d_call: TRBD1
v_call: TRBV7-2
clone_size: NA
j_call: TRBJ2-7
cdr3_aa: CASSARTGVVYEQYF
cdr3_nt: TGTGCCAGCAGCGCTCGGACAGGGGTGGTCTACGAGCAGTACTTC

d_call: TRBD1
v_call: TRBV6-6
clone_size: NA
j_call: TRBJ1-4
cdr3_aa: CASSPTDRVREKLFF
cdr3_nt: TGTGCCAGCAGCCCAACCGACAGGGTTAGGGAAAAACTGTTTTTT

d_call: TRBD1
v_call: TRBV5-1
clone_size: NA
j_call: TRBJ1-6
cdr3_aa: CASGPGQYNSPLHF
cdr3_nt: TGCGCCAGCGGTCCGGGACAGTATAATTCACCCCTCCACTTT

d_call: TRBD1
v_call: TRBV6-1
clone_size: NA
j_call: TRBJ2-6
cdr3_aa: CASSDGQGVKIGANVLTF
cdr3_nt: TGTGCCAGCAGTGACGGACAGGGGGTAAAAATAGGGGCCAACGTCCTGACTTTC

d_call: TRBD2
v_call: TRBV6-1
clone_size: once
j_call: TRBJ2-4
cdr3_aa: CASTAAGVNIQYF
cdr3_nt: TGTGCCAGCACCGCGGCGGGGGTGAACATTCAGTACTTC

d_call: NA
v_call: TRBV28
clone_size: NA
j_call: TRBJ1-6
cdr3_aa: CASSFNNSPLHF
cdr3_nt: TGTGCCAGCAGTTTTAATAATTCACCCCTCCACTTT

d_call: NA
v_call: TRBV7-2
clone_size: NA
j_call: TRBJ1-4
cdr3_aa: CASRGFGSEKLFF
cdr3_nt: TGTGCCAGCCGGGGATTTGGGAGTGAAAAACTGTTTTTT

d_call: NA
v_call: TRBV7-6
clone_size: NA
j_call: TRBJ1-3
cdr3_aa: CASSGGGGNTIYF
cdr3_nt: TGTGCCAGCTCGGGGGGAGGAGGAAACACCATATATTTT

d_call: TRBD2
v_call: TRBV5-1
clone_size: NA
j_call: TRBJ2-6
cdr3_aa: CASSLVERGASGANVLTF
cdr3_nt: TGCGCCAGCAGCTTGGTGGAGCGGGGCGCCTCTGGGGCCAACGTCCTGACTTTC

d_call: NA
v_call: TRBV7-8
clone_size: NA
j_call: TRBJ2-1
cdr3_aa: CASSLGGGSTYNEQFF
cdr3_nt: TGTGCCAGCAGCTTAGGTGGGGGGTCGACCTACAATGAGCAGTTCTTC

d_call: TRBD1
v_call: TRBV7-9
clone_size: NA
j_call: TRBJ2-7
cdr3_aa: CASSRLRDRGPEQYF
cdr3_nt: TGTGCCAGCAGCCGTCTTCGGGACAGGGGGCCCGAGCAGTACTTC

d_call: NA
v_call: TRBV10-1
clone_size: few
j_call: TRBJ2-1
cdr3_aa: CASSTLRGNEQFF
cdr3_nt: TGCGCCAGCAGTACCCTGAGGGGGAATGAGCAGTTCTTC

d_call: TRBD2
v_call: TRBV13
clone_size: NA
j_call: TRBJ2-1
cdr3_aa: CASRSKRGNEQFF
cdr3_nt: TGTGCCAGCAGATCAAAGCGGGGGAATGAGCAGTTCTTC

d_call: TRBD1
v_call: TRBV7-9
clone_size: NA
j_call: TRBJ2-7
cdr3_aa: CASSPRDRVYEQYF
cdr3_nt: TGTGCCAGCAGCCCACGGGACAGGGTTTACGAGCAGTACTTC

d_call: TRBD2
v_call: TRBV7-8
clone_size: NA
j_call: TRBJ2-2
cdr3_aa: CASSRSGGQTGELFF
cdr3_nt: TGTGCCAGCAGCAGAAGCGGGGGGCAAACCGGGGAGCTGTTTTTT

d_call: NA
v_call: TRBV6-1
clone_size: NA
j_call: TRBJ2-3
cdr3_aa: CASSEQARGADTQYF
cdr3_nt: TGTGCCAGCAGTGAACAGGCCAGGGGGGCAGATACGCAGTATTTT

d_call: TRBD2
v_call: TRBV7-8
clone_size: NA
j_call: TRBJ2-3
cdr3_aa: CASSLGAAGGRPDTQYF
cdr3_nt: TGTGCCAGCAGCTTAGGAGCTGCGGGGGGCCGGCCAGATACGCAGTATTTT

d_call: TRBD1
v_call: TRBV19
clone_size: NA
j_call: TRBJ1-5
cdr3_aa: CATLGQEGNQPQHF
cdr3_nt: TGTGCCACCCTTGGACAGGAGGGCAATCAGCCCCAGCATTTT

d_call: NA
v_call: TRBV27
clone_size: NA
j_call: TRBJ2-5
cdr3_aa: CASSLIEGETQYF
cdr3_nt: TGTGCCAGCAGTTTAATTGAGGGAGAGACCCAGTACTTC

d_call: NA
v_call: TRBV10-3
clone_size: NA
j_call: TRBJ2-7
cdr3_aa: CAIGGFSDEQYF
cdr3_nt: TGTGCCATCGGCGGGTTTTCCGACGAGCAGTACTTC

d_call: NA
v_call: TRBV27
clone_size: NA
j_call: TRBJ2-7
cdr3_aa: CASTSPFTYEQYF
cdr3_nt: TGTGCCAGCACTAGCCCTTTTACCTACGAGCAGTACTTC

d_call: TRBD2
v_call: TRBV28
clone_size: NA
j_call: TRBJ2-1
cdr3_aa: CASSRGAAGDGYNEQFF
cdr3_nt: TGTGCCAGCAGCCGCGGCGCCGCGGGGGACGGTTACAATGAGCAGTTCTTC

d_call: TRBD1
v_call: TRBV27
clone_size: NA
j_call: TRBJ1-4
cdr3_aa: CASSLGTRTGFGEKLFF
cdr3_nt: TGTGCCAGCAGTTTGGGAACCCGGACAGGGTTTGGGGAAAAACTGTTTTTT

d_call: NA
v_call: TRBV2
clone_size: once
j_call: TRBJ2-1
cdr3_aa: CASRGNEQFF
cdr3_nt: TGTGCCAGCCGGGGGAATGAGCAGTTCTTC

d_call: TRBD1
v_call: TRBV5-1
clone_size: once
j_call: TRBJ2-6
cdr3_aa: CASTQGVYSGANVLTF
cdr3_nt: TGCGCCAGCACGCAGGGGGTCTACTCTGGGGCCAACGTCCTGACTTTC

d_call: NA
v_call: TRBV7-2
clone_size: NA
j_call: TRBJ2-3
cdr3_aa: CASSSGGLYTDTQYF
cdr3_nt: TGTGCCAGCAGCTCCGGGGGACTTTACACAGATACGCAGTATTTT

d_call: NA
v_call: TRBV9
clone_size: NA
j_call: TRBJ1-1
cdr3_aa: CASSPRGVDTEAFF
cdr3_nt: TGTGCCAGCAGCCCCAGGGGTGTGGACACTGAAGCTTTCTTT

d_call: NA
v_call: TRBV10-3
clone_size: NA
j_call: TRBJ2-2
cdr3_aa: CAISDPFGGGELFF
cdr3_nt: TGTGCCATCAGTGACCCCTTCGGAGGCGGGGAGCTGTTTTTT

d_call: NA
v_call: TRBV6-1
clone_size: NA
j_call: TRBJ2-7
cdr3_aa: CAISYEQYF
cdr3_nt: TGTGCGATCAGCTACGAGCAGTACTTC

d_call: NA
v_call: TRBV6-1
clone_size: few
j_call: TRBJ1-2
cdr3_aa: CASSEHNYGYTF
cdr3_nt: TGTGCCAGCAGTGAACATAACTATGGCTACACCTTC

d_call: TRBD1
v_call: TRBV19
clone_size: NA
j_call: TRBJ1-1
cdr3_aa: CASSRDRPNTEAFF
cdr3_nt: TGTGCCAGTAGTAGGGACAGACCGAACACTGAAGCTTTCTTT

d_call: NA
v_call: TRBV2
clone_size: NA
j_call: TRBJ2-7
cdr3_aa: CASIRSGYEQYF
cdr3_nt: TGTGCCAGCATCCGGTCAGGGTACGAGCAGTACTTC

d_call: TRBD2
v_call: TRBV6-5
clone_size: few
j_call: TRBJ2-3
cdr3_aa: CASSWGGESRTDTQYF
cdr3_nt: TGTGCCAGCAGTTGGGGGGGGGAGTCCCGCACAGATACGCAGTATTTT

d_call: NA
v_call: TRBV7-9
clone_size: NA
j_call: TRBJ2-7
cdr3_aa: CSSSQDRREQYF
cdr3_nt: TGTTCCAGCAGCCAAGACAGACGGGAGCAGTACTTC

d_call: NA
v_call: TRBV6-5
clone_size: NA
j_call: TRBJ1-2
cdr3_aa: CASRPDSHNYGYTF
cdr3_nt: TGTGCCAGCAGACCCGACAGTCATAACTATGGCTACACCTTC

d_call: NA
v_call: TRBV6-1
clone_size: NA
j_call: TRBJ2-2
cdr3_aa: CASSPGGGELFF
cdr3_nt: TGTGCCAGCAGCCCCGGAGGGGGGGAGCTGTTTTTT

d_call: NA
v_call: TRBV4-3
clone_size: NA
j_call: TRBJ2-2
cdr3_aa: CASSQDSNSNTGELFF
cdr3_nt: TGCGCCAGCAGCCAAGATTCAAACAGTAACACCGGGGAGCTGTTTTTT

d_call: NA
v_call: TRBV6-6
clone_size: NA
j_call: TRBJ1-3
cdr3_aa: CASTARVGSEGNTIYF
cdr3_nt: TGTGCCAGCACCGCCCGGGTGGGGAGCGAGGGAAACACCATATATTTT

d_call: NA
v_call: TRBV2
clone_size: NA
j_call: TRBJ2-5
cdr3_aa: CASSDRYQETQYF
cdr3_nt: TGTGCCAGCAGCGACAGGTACCAAGAGACCCAGTACTTC

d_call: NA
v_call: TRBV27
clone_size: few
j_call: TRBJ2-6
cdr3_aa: CASSFVGSGANVLTF
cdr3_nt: TGTGCCAGCAGTTTCGTCGGCTCTGGGGCCAACGTCCTGACTTTC

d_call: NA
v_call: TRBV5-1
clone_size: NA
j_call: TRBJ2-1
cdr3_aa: CASSLGETVSSYNEQFF
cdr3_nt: TGCGCCAGCAGCTTGGGAGAGACAGTGAGCTCCTACAATGAGCAGTTCTTC

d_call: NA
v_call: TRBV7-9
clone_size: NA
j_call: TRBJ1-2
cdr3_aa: CASSSNGGYTF
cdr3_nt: TGTGCCAGCAGCTCGAACGGTGGCTACACCTTC